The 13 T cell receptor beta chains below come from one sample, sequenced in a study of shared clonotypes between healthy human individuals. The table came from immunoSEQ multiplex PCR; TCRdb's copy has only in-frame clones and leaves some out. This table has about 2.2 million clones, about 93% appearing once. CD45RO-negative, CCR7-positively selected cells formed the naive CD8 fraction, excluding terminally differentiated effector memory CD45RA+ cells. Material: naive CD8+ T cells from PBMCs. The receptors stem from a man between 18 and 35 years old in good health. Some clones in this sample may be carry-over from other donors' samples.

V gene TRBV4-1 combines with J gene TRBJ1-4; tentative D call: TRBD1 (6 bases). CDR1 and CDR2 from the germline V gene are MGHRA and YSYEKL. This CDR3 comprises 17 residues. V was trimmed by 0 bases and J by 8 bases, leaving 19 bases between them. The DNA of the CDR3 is TGCGCCAGCAGCCAAGATCTTCTCGGGGGGCCGGAGGAAAAACTGTTTTTT. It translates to CASSQDLLGGPEEKLFF.

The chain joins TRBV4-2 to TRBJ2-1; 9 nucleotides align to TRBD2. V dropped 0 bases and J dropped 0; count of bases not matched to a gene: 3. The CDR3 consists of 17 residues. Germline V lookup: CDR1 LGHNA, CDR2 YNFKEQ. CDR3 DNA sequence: TGTGCCAGCAGCCAAGATCAACTAGCGGGCTCCTACAATGAGCAGTTCTTC. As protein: CASSQDQLAGSYNEQFF.

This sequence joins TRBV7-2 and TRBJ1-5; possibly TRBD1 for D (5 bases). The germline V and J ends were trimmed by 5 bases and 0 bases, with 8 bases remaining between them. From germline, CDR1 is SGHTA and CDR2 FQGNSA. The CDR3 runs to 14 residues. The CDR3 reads CASSPRVSNQPQHF. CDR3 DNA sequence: TGTGCCAGCAGCCCCAGGGTTAGCAATCAGCCCCAGCATTTT.

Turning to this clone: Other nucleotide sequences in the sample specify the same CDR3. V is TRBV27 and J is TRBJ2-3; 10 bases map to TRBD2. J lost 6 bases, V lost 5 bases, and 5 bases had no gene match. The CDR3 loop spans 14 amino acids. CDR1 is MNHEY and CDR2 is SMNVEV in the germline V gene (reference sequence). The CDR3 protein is CASSPAGLADTQYF. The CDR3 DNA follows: TGTGCCAGCAGTCCCGCGGGACTAGCGGATACGCAGTATTTT.

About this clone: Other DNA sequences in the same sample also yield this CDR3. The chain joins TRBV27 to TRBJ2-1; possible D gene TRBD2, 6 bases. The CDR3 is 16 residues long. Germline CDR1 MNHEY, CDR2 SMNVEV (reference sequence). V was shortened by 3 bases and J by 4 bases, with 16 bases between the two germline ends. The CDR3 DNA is TGTGCCAGCAGTTTCCTTACCGGGACTGGATACAATGAGCAGTTCTTC. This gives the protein CASSFLTGTGYNEQFF.

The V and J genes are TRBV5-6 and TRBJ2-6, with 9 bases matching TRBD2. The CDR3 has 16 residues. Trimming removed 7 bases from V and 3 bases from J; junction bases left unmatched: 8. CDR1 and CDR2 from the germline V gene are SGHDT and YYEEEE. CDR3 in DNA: TGTGCCAGCCGACTAGCGGACCCCTTTGGGGCCAACGTCCTGACTTTC. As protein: CASRLADPFGANVLTF.

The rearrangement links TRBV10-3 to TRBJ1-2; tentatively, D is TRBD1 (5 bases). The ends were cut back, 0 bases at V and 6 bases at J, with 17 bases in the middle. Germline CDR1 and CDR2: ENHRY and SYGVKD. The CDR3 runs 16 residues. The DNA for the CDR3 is TGTGCCATCAGTGAGTCATACGGGGAGGGGATGGATGGCTACACCTTC. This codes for CAISESYGEGMDGYTF.

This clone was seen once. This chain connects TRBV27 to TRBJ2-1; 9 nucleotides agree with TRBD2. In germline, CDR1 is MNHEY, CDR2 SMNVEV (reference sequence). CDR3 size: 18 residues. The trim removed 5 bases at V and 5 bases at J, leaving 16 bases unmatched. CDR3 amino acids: CASSIQGILAGKNNEQFF. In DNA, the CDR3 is TGTGCCAGCAGTATACAGGGGATACTAGCGGGCAAAAACAATGAGCAGTTCTTC.

The CDR3 DNA follows: TGTGCCAGCAGTTACGCGACTAGCGGTGGGGGAGATACGCAGTATTTT. Amino acids: CASSYATSGGGDTQYF. This sequence joins TRBV6-5 and TRBJ2-3, with 9 bases matching TRBD2. The CDR3 contains 16 residues. Germline V gene sequence: CDR1 MNHEY, CDR2 SVGAGI. Germline trimming cut 2 bases from V and 5 bases from J; bases unmatched to any gene: 8.

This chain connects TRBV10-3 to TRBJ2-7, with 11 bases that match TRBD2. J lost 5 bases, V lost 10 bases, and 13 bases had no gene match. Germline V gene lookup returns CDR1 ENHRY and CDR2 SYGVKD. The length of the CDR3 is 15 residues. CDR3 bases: TGTGCCACTAGGCCCCTACTAGCGGGAGAAAACGAGCAGTACTTC. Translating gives CATRPLLAGENEQYF.

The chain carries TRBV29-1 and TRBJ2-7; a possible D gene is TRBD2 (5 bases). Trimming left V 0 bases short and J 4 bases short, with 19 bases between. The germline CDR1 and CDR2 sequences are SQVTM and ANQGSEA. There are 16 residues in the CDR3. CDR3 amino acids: CSVEDLSGAIGYEQYF. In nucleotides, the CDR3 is TGCAGCGTTGAAGATCTGAGCGGCGCAATTGGATACGAGCAGTACTTC.

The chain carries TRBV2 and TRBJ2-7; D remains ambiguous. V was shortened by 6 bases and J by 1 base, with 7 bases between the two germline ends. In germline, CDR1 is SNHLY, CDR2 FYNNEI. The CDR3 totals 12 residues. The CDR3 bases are TGTGCCAGCAGAGAAAGTTCCTACGAGCAGTACTTC. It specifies CASRESSYEQYF.

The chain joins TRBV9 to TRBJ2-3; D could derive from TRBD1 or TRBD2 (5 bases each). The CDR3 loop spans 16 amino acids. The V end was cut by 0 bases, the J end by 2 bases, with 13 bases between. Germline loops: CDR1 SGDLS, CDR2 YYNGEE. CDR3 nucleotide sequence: TGTGCCAGCAGCGTAGTAGGGGACCTTAACACAGATACGCAGTATTTT. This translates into CASSVVGDLNTDTQYF.